What follows are 7 T cell receptor beta chains derived from one specimen sequenced in a study of T cell repertoires in cytomegalovirus infection. TCRdb reprocessed the reads via MiXCR and lists one record per CDR3 protein. There are hundreds of thousands of distinct CDR3 sequences in the sample; 25% to 35% occur only once, and about 20% lies in the top ten. No antigen has been identified for these receptors. Sequenced material: cultured PBMCs, taken from culture after CMV antigen stimulation. These receptors were collected from a human donor in good health (CMV status not recorded). Some clones in this sample may be carry-over from other donors' samples.

This clonotype has at least ten counts. V and J are TRBV24-1 and TRBJ2-5; D is possibly TRBD1 (5 bases). From germline, CDR1 is KGHDR and CDR2 SFDVKD. V lost 3 bases and J lost 4, with 17 bases in between. The CDR3 has 16 residues. CDR3 sequence (DNA): TGTGCCACCAGTGATCCCCGTAGGGGTAGGGGAGAGACCCAGTACTTC. It encodes CATSDPRRGRGETQYF.

The V gene is TRBV28, the J gene TRBJ2-7, with 7 nucleotides matching TRBD1. The length of the CDR3 is 14 residues. V lost 3 bases, J lost 6 bases, and 8 bases stayed unmatched. The germline V gene encodes CDR1 MDHEN and CDR2 SYDVKM. The CDR3 bases are TGTGCCAGCAGTTTCAACAGGGGTTTGCGCGAGCAGTACTTC. As protein: CASSFNRGLREQYF.

The V call is TRBV12-3 or TRBV12-4, the J call TRBJ2-6, with D unresolved. This CDR3 has 15 residues. V was clipped by 6 bases and J by 0 bases, with 9 bases between them. The CDR3 coding sequence is TGTGCCAGCAGCACCTCCCGCTCTGGGGCCAACGTCCTGACTTTC. It codes for CASSTSRSGANVLTF.

This chain's CDR3 is CASSLLDAEKLFF. DNA of the CDR3: TGTGCCAGCAGCCTATTAGATGCCGAAAAACTGTTTTTT. The V call is TRBV6-5, the J call TRBJ1-4; D gene uncertain. Germline CDR1 and CDR2: MNHEY and SVGAGI. The CDR3 length is 13 residues. Trimming shortened V by 6 bases and J by 8 bases, and 13 bases separated the two germline ends.

The chain is built from TRBV19 and TRBJ2-1; D ambiguous. Trimming stripped 5 bases from V and 8 bases from J, with 19 bases between. This CDR3 is 15 amino acids long. Looked up from germline, CDR1 is LNHDA and CDR2 is SQIVND (reference sequence). CDR3 amino acids: CASSGRGLLGDEQFF. CDR3 sequence (DNA): TGTGCCAGTAGTGGCCGAGGATTATTGGGTGATGAGCAGTTCTTC.

This chain joins TRBV6-1 and TRBJ2-7, with 8 bases aligning to TRBD1. The junction had 8 bases not matched to a gene; V was cut back by 6 bases and J by 1 base. Germline V lookup: CDR1 MNHNS, CDR2 SASEGT. CDR3 size: 15 residues. The DNA of the CDR3 is TGTGCCAGCAGCACCGGACAGGGAATATCCTACGAGCAGTACTTC. Translation: CASSTGQGISYEQYF.

This clonotype was picked up many times. CDR3 nucleotides: TGTGCCAGCAGTAACGGGCCGCGCAACTATGGCTACACCTTC. Translation: CASSNGPRNYGYTF. The J gene is TRBJ1-2, the V gene TRBV2; D not certain. The CDR3 contains 14 residues. Germline CDR1 is SNHLY and CDR2 is FYNNEI. V gave up 5 bases and J gave up 2 bases, with 12 bases separating them.